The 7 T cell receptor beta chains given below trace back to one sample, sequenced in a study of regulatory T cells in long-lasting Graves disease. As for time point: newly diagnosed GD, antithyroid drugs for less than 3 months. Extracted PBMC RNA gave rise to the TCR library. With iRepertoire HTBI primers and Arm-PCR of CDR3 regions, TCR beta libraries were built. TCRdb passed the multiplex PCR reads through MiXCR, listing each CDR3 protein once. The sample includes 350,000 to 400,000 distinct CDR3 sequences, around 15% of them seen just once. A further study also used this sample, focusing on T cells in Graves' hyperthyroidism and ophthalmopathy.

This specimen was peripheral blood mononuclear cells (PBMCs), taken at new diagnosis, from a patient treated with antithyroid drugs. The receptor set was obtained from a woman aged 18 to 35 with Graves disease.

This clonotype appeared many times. CDR3 bases: TGTGCCTGGAGTCAACAGGGTGATTCGGGCTACACCTTC. Translation: CAWSQQGDSGYTF. V and J are TRBV30 and TRBJ1-2, with TRBD1 as a possible D gene (6 bases). The ends were cut back, 2 bases at V and 8 bases at J, with 15 bases in the middle. Germline CDR1 is GTSNPN and CDR2 is SVGIG (reference sequence). The CDR3 covers 13 residues. The variable domain in full, completed from reference TRBV30 and TRBJ1-2, reads SQTIHQWPATLVQPVGSPLSLECTVEGTSNPNLYWYRQAAGRGLQLLFYSVGIGQISSEVPQNLSASRPQDRQFILSSKKLLLSDSGFYLCAWSQQGDSGYTFGSGTRLTVV.

CDR3 nucleotides: TGTGCCAGCAGATTTGGCAGGGTCCTAGGCTACACCTTC. Amino acid sequence: CASRFGRVLGYTF. This rearrangement joins TRBV6-1 to TRBJ1-2, with D tentatively TRBD1 (5 bases). There are 13 residues in the CDR3. The V and J ends lost 6 bases and 8 bases respectively, with 16 bases between them. Per germline, CDR1 MNHNS and CDR2 SASEGT.

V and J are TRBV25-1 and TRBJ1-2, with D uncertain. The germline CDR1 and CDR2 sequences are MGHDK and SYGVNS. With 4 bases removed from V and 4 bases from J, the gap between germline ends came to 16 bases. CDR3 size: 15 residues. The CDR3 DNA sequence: TGTGCCAGCAGTGGCAGGCGGGGTAGTTCCTATGGCTACACCTTC. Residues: CASSGRRGSSYGYTF.

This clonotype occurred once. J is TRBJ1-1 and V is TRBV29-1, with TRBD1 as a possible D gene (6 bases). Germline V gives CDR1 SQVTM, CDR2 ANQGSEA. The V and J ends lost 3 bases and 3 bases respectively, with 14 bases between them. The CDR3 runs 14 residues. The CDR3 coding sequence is TGCAGCGTTGATTGGGGACAACCGCACACTGAAGCTTTCTTT. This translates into CSVDWGQPHTEAFF.

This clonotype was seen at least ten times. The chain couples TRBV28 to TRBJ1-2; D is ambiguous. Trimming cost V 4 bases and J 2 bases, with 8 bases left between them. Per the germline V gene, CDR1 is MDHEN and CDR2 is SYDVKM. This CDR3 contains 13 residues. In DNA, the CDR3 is TGTGCCAGCAGTTACTCAACGAACTATGGCTACACCTTC. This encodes CASSYSTNYGYTF.

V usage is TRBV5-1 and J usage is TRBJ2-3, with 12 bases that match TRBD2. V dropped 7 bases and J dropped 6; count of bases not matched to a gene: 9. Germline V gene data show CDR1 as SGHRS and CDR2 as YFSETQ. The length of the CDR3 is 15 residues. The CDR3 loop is CASEPTSGSADTQYF. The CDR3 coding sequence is TGCGCCAGCGAGCCGACTAGCGGGAGTGCGGATACGCAGTATTTT. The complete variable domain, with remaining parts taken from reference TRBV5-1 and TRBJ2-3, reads KAGVTQTPRYLIKTRGQQVTLSCSPISGHRSVSWYQQTPGQGLQFLFEYFSETQRNKGNFPGRFSGRQFSNSRSEMNVSTLELGDSALYLCASEPTSGSADTQYFGPGTRLTVL.

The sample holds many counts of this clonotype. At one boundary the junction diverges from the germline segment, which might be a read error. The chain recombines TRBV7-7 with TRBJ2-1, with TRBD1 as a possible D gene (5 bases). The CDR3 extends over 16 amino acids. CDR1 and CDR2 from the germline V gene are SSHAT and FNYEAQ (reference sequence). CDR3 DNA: TGTGCTAGCAGCTTAGAATCCAGGGCCCGATACAATGAGCAGTTCTTC. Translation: CASSLESRARYNEQFF. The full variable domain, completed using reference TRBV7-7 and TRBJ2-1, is GAGVSQSPRYKVTKRGQDVTLRCDPISSHATLYWYQQALGQGPEFLTYFNYEAQPDKSGLPSDRFSAERPEGSISTLTIQRTEQRDSAMYRCASSLESRARYNEQFFGPGTRLTVL.